One and the same sample provided the 30 T cell receptor beta chains below, sequenced in a study of cytomegalovirus exposure and HLA in healthy donors. Measured with immunoSEQ multiplex PCR; TCRdb has only the in-frame clones, and not every one. In the table there are roughly 120,000 clones, 88% of which are singletons. Specimen: PBMCs. All receptors derive from a woman aged 25 to 39 in good health and CMV-seropositive.

This chain joins TRBV7-2 and TRBJ2-7, with D unresolved. The CDR3 sequence is 15 residues long. Trimming cost V 1 base and J 0 bases, with 10 bases left between them. Germline V gene sequence: CDR1 SGHTA, CDR2 FQGNSA. CDR3 nucleotide sequence: TGTGCCAGCAGCTTAGAGCCAGGCCGCTCCTACGAGCAGTACTTC. Its protein is CASSLEPGRSYEQYF.

This clone has ten or more counts. The chain employs TRBV27 and TRBJ1-1; D is undetermined. The V gene lost 2 bases and the J gene lost 8 bases, with 9 bases spanning the gap. Germline values: CDR1 MNHEY, CDR2 SMNVEV (reference sequence). This CDR3 has 12 amino acids. Written as DNA, the CDR3 is TGTGCCAGCAGTTTAGGCGGCAGAGAAGCTTTCTTT. Its protein is CASSLGGREAFF.

The J gene is TRBJ2-1, the V gene TRBV21-1; whether TRBD1, the table's D call, matches the DNA was not checked. TRBV21-1 represents a pseudogene. The CDR3 totals 13 residues. The CDR3, as DNA: TGTGCCAGCAGCAAAGTCATGGGCAGTGAGCAGTTCTTC. Its protein is CASSKVMGSEQFF.

This chain uses TRBV18 with TRBJ2-5; 8 positions match TRBD1. With 5 bases clipped from V and 3 bases from J, the junction kept 5 bases outside the gene matches. Germline values: CDR1 KGHSH, CDR2 LQKENI. The CDR3 is made up of 14 amino acids. This CDR3 reads CASSVGTGEETQYF. CDR3 in DNA: TGTGCCAGCTCAGTAGGGACAGGTGAAGAGACCCAGTACTTC. The variable domain in full, with the rest retrieved from reference TRBV18 and TRBJ2-5, is NAGVMQNPRHLVRRRGQEARLRCSPMKGHSHVYWYRQLPEEGLKFMVYLQKENIIDESGMPKERFSAEFPKEGPSILRIQQVVRGDSAAYFCASSVGTGEETQYFGPGTRLLVL.

This chain joins TRBV28 and TRBJ1-1; TRBD1 agrees at 10 bases. From germline, CDR1 is MDHEN and CDR2 SYDVKM. The CDR3 extends over 13 amino acids. J lost 7 bases, V lost 7 bases, and 6 bases had no gene match. The CDR3 nucleotides read TGTGCCAGCACCAAGGACAGGGGGGGTGAAGCTTTCTTT. Its protein product is CASTKDRGGEAFF.

The chain carries TRBV27 and TRBJ2-5; the match to TRBD2 covers 9 bases. The CDR3 extends over 18 amino acids. V lost 1 base to trimming and J lost 4 bases; unmatched junction nucleotides: 13. Germline CDR1 MNHEY, CDR2 SMNVEV (reference sequence). The CDR3 is CASSLLGLSGRRGETQYF. CDR3 nucleotide sequence: TGTGCCAGCAGTTTATTGGGCCTGAGCGGGAGGAGAGGAGAGACCCAGTACTTC.

CDR3 nucleotide sequence: TGTGCCAGCAGCCATAGGAGACCGAACACCGGGGAGCTGTTTTTT. Protein sequence: CASSHRRPNTGELFF. This rearrangement joins TRBV5-4 to TRBJ2-2; D gene ambiguous. The germline gives CDR1 SGHNT, CDR2 YYREEE (reference sequence). CDR3 size: 15 residues. V was pared by 4 bases and J by 0 bases, with 10 bases between.

V gene TRBV5-6 combines with J gene TRBJ1-2; perhaps TRBD1 as D (5 bases). V was shortened by 6 bases and J by 2 bases, with 14 bases between the two germline ends. Germline lookup yields CDR1 SGHDT and CDR2 YYEEEE. The CDR3 is 14 amino acids. The CDR3 region is CASTSLGGNYGYTF. CDR3 DNA: TGTGCCAGCACCTCCCTCGGGGGGAACTATGGCTACACCTTC.

V is TRBV5-4 and J is TRBJ2-2, with D unclear. Trimming stripped 4 bases from V and 5 bases from J, with 9 bases between. Germline loops: CDR1 SGHNT, CDR2 YYREEE (reference sequence). This CDR3 is built from 13 residues. CDR3 region: CASSLDGTGELFF. The CDR3 DNA is TGTGCCAGCAGCCTAGACGGAACCGGGGAGCTGTTTTTT.

J is TRBJ2-5 and V is TRBV9; 14 nucleotides align to TRBD2. The length of the CDR3 is 16 residues. V was clipped by 3 bases and J by 7 bases; unmatched bases: 8. The germline V gene has CDR1 SGDLS and CDR2 YYNGEE. Here the CDR3 DNA reads TGTGCCAGCAGCGCGGGACTAGCGGGGGCCGGGGGGACCCAGTACTTC. Encoded protein: CASSAGLAGAGGTQYF.

This chain joins TRBV10-2 and TRBJ2-7; 8 nucleotides line up with TRBD1. J gave up 0 bases and V 4 bases, and 11 bases lay outside the gene matches. The CDR3 spans 17 residues. Germline loops: CDR1 WSHSY, CDR2 SAAADI. CDR3 sequence: CASSAAVDRGTSYEQYF. The CDR3 nucleotides are TGCGCCAGCAGTGCGGCAGTTGACAGGGGAACCTCCTACGAGCAGTACTTC.

This clone occurred a few times. V usage is TRBV7-2 and J usage is TRBJ2-4; 8 bases fit TRBD1. V gave up 5 bases and J gave up 5 bases; unmatched junction bases: 8. Germline V gene lookup returns CDR1 SGHTA and CDR2 FQGNSA. The CDR3 covers 15 residues. CDR3 in DNA: TGTGCCAGCAGCAGCCAGGGGACAGGAGAAAACATTCAGTACTTC. Encoded protein: CASSSQGTGENIQYF.

This sequence joins TRBV5-4 and TRBJ1-5, with 7 positions matching TRBD1. Germline loops: CDR1 SGHNT, CDR2 YYREEE (reference sequence). Unmatched junction bases numbered 4, after V lost 4 bases and J lost 0 bases. CDR3 length equals 15 residues. CDR3 coding DNA: TGTGCCAGCAGCCCGGGACAGCATAGCAATCAGCCCCAGCATTTT. This gives the protein CASSPGQHSNQPQHF.

V is TRBV14 and J is TRBJ2-7; D not resolved. CDR1 and CDR2 from the germline V gene are SGHDN and FVKESK. This CDR3 spans 14 amino acids. V shed 2 bases and J shed 0 bases, with 8 bases lying between them. Here the CDR3 reads CASSQTRSSYEQYF. Written as DNA, the CDR3 is TGTGCCAGCAGCCAAACCCGGTCCTCCTACGAGCAGTACTTC.

This chain uses TRBV9 with TRBJ1-2, with 8 nucleotides matching TRBD1. The CDR3 loop spans 15 amino acids. J gave up 11 bases and V 3 bases, and 15 bases lay outside the gene matches. The germline V gene encodes CDR1 SGDLS and CDR2 YYNGEE. The CDR3 region is CASSARKDRVQIYTF. As DNA, the CDR3 is TGTGCCAGCAGCGCGAGAAAGGACAGGGTGCAAATTTACACCTTC.

The genes are TRBV9 and TRBJ2-1; D not certain. The CDR3 totals 13 residues. Per the germline V gene, CDR1 is SGDLS and CDR2 is YYNGEE. Trimming stripped 3 bases from V and 6 bases from J, with 10 bases between. Here the CDR3 reads CASSAISSNEQFF. Written as DNA, the CDR3 is TGTGCCAGCAGCGCCATATCTAGCAATGAGCAGTTCTTC.

This clone was recorded only once. The V gene is TRBV5-1, the J gene TRBJ2-5; D is unresolved. Trimming removed 2 bases from V and 3 bases from J, with 2 bases in between. The CDR3 has 11 residues. CDR1 and CDR2 (germline): SGHRS, YFSETQ. DNA for the CDR3: TGCGCCAGCAGCTTTAAAGAGACCCAGTACTTC. Encoded protein: CASSFKETQYF. Based on the CDR3 plus reference TRBV5-1 and TRBJ2-5, the full variable domain is KAGVTQTPRYLIKTRGQQVTLSCSPISGHRSVSWYQQTPGQGLQFLFEYFSETQRNKGNFPGRFSGRQFSNSRSEMNVSTLELGDSALYLCASSFKETQYFGPGTRLLVL.

V is TRBV18 and J is TRBJ2-7; 13 bases are shared with TRBD2. The ends lost 3 bases at V and 6 bases at J; junction bases unmatched: 5. CDR1 and CDR2 from the germline V gene are KGHSH and LQKENI. This CDR3 is 15 amino acids long. CDR3 bases: TGTGCCAGCTCACCCTTCGGGACTAGCGGGGCCGAGCAGTACTTC. It specifies CASSPFGTSGAEQYF.

This chain uses TRBV6-6 with TRBJ2-3; D might be TRBD1 (6 bases). This CDR3 is 14 amino acids long. The V and J ends lost 1 base and 3 bases respectively, with 8 bases between them. In germline, CDR1 is MNHNY, CDR2 SVGAGI (reference sequence). CDR3 in DNA: TGTGCCAGCAGTTACTGGACAGCAACAGATACGCAGTATTTT. Protein product: CASSYWTATDTQYF.

This chain joins TRBV30 and TRBJ2-7; 7 bases map to TRBD1. The V gene end was trimmed by 2 bases and the J gene end by 1 base; junction bases not matched to a gene: 14. The CDR3 has 17 residues. Germline CDR1 is GTSNPN and CDR2 is SVGIG (reference sequence). The CDR3, as DNA: TGTGCCTGGAGTCCCCTCCCCCGGGACAGCGGTTCCTACGAGCAGTACTTC. It yields the protein CAWSPLPRDSGSYEQYF.

The rearrangement joins TRBV18 to TRBJ1-1, with D possibly TRBD1 on 6 matching bases. Germline lookup yields CDR1 KGHSH and CDR2 LQKENI. Trimming pared 4 bases from V and 1 base from J, leaving 10 bases between. The CDR3 runs to 14 residues. The CDR3 DNA follows: TGTGCCAGCTCACTACAGGGCGCGAACACTGAAGCTTTCTTT. This gives the protein CASSLQGANTEAFF.

V and J are TRBV2 and TRBJ1-1, with 7 bases fitting TRBD1. CDR1 SNHLY and CDR2 FYNNEI come from the germline V gene. Losses at the gene ends were 8 bases for V and 5 bases for J; bases not matched to a gene: 8. The CDR3 extends over 13 amino acids. CDR3 nucleotides: TGTGCCAGCGGAACGACAGGGCGGACTGAAGCTTTCTTT. It translates to CASGTTGRTEAFF.

Only one count was recorded for this clone. J is TRBJ1-5 and V is TRBV30; 7 nucleotides line up with TRBD1. The CDR3 spans 14 residues. CDR1 and CDR2 from the germline V gene are GTSNPN and SVGIG (reference sequence). V was pared by 0 bases and J by 6 bases, with 5 bases of the junction left unmatched. The CDR3 bases are TGTGCCTGGAGTGTACGGGACAGAGTTCAGCCCCAGCATTTT. Amino acids: CAWSVRDRVQPQHF.

The chain has TRBV29-1 and TRBJ2-4; tentative D call: TRBD1 (6 bases). This CDR3 spans 14 amino acids. With 7 bases removed from V and 7 bases from J, the gap between germline ends came to 20 bases. CDR1 and CDR2 from the germline V gene are SQVTM and ANQGSEA. In nucleotides, the CDR3 is TGCAGCGCCCGCATGGTACAGGGTCGGAACATTCAGTACTTC. This gives the protein CSARMVQGRNIQYF.

This clone showed up just once. The CDR3 is CSVEDGSRGANGYTF. CDR3 coding DNA: TGCAGCGTTGAAGATGGTTCCAGGGGAGCGAATGGCTACACCTTC. The V and J genes are TRBV29-1 and TRBJ1-2; perhaps TRBD1 as D (6 bases). Germline loops: CDR1 SQVTM, CDR2 ANQGSEA. This CDR3 region has 15 residues. V was clipped by 0 bases and J by 6 bases, with 17 bases between them.

This clone was seen a few times. This rearrangement joins TRBV2 to TRBJ2-7, with D possibly being TRBD1 (5 bases). CDR1 and CDR2 from the germline V gene are SNHLY and FYNNEI. The CDR3 loop spans 12 amino acids. V was clipped by 5 bases and J by 6 bases, with 11 bases between them. As DNA, the CDR3 is TGTGCCAGCAGTAGAGACAGAGTCGAGCAGTACTTC. Translated, it gives CASSRDRVEQYF.

The rearrangement uses TRBV28 and TRBJ2-7, with 7 bases identical to TRBD1. Germline CDR1 and CDR2: MDHEN and SYDVKM. Losses at the gene ends were 3 bases for V and 2 bases for J; bases not matched to a gene: 4. The CDR3 runs to 14 residues. The CDR3 loop reads CASSFQGQTYEQYF. In nucleotides, the CDR3 is TGTGCCAGCAGTTTCCAGGGACAGACCTACGAGCAGTACTTC.

The genes are TRBV30 and TRBJ1-1; tentative D call: TRBD1 (5 bases). V lost 4 bases, J lost 1 base, and 13 bases lay in between. The length of the CDR3 is 14 residues. Germline assignment: CDR1 GTSNPN and CDR2 SVGIG (reference sequence). This CDR3 reads CAWKPGRGNTEAFF. CDR3 coding DNA: TGTGCCTGGAAACCAGGGCGGGGGAACACTGAAGCTTTCTTT.

The gene calls are TRBV2 and TRBJ1-4; D is possibly TRBD1 (6 bases). The CDR3 runs 13 residues. Germline CDR1 reads SNHLY; CDR2 reads FYNNEI. The V end was cut by 6 bases, the J end by 10 bases, with 15 bases between. The CDR3: CASSGQPEGKLFF. The CDR3 DNA is TGTGCCAGCAGCGGACAGCCCGAGGGAAAACTGTTTTTT.

The chain uses TRBV19 and TRBJ2-3, with a tentative D call TRBD2 (6 bases). Between the trimmed V and J ends, which lost 3 bases and 3 bases, there was a span of 13 bases. Germline CDR1 LNHDA, CDR2 SQIVND (reference sequence). This CDR3 is 15 amino acids long. As DNA, the CDR3 is TGTGCCAGTAGTATGAGGGGAGGAGAAACAGATACGCAGTATTTT. Encoded protein: CASSMRGGETDTQYF.